What follows are 31 T cell receptor beta chains derived from one specimen sequenced in a study of shared clonotypes between healthy human individuals. Profiled with immunoSEQ multiplex PCR; TCRdb holds only in-frame clones, not every one. The table has approximately 1,000,000 clones, 70% to 80% seen once; the top ten hold 0.89%. The sample was memory CD4+ T cells from PBMCs. Subset specified: CD45RA-negative fraction. Source of these receptors: a man aged 18 to 30 in good health. Some clones in this sample may be carry-over from other donors' samples.

The chain couples TRBV7-9 to TRBJ1-2; TRBD1 is a possible D gene (6 bases). This CDR3 region has 16 residues. CDR1 and CDR2 from the germline V gene are SEHNR and FQNEAQ (reference sequence). The ends were cut back, 1 base at V and 6 bases at J, with 18 bases in the middle. As DNA, the CDR3 is TGTGCCAGCAGCTTAGATCGGGGGGCTAAAGGGAATGGCTACACCTTC. It translates to CASSLDRGAKGNGYTF.

There are a few counts of this clone. The chain recombines TRBV6-5 with TRBJ2-7; weak D call: TRBD1 (5 bases). Looked up from germline, CDR1 is MNHEY and CDR2 is SVGAGI. The V end was cut by 2 bases, the J end by 3 bases, with 11 bases between. The CDR3 extends over 14 amino acids. The CDR3 sequence is CASSYRGAIYEQYF. CDR3 nucleotides: TGTGCCAGCAGTTACAGGGGCGCGATCTACGAGCAGTACTTC.

The rearrangement links TRBV18 to TRBJ2-7; the match to TRBD2 covers 7 bases. V shed 2 bases and J 1 base; nucleotides not matched to a gene: 8. The CDR3 length is 16 residues. CDR1 is KGHSH and CDR2 is LQKENI in the germline V gene. This CDR3 reads CASSPTQRGLSYEQYF. The CDR3 region has the DNA TGTGCCAGCTCACCAACCCAGCGGGGTCTTTCCTACGAGCAGTACTTC.

The DNA of the CDR3 is TGTGCCAGCTCGGACCGGGAGACCCAGTACTTC. Translated: CASSDRETQYF. The V gene is TRBV18, the J gene TRBJ2-5; D gene uncertain. CDR1 and CDR2 from the germline V gene are KGHSH and LQKENI. The CDR3 covers 11 residues. Trimming removed 6 bases at V and 5 bases at J, with 7 bases between.

This rearrangement joins TRBV11-2 to TRBJ2-1; TRBD2 matches at 15 bases. CDR3 length: 19 residues. J lost 5 bases, V lost 5 bases, and 13 bases had no gene match. Germline values: CDR1 SGHAT, CDR2 FQNNGV. The CDR3 DNA follows: TGTGCCAGCAGCCTCGAGGGCCACGGACTAGCGGGGGGGAACAATGAGCAGTTCTTC. Protein: CASSLEGHGLAGGNNEQFF.

The rearrangement uses TRBV15 and TRBJ2-1; possible D gene TRBD2, 5 bases. Germline-derived CDR1 and CDR2 are LNHNV and YYDKDF (reference sequence). V dropped 6 bases and J dropped 5 bases, with 8 bases sitting between them. CDR3 length: 12 amino acids. The CDR3 region has the DNA TGTGCCACCAGTTGGCGGGACAATGAGCAGTTCTTC. It yields the protein CATSWRDNEQFF. Complete variable domain (other parts from reference TRBV15 and TRBJ2-1): DAMVIQNPRYQVTQFGKPVTLSCSQTLNHNVMYWYQQKSSQAPKLLFHYYDKDFNNEADTPDNFQSRRPNTSFCFLDIRSPGLGDTAMYLCATSWRDNEQFFGPGTRLTVL.

The rearrangement joins TRBV9 to TRBJ2-1, with 7 nucleotides matching TRBD2. This CDR3 has 15 residues. V was clipped by 0 bases and J by 2 bases; unmatched bases: 2. Germline loops: CDR1 SGDLS, CDR2 YYNGEE. The CDR3 is CASSVGGSTYNEQFF. CDR3 nucleotides: TGTGCCAGCAGCGTAGGCGGGAGCACCTACAATGAGCAGTTCTTC.

V and J are TRBV5-5 and TRBJ1-2; possible D gene TRBD1, 5 bases. V was shortened by 0 bases and J by 7 bases, with 16 bases between the two germline ends. This CDR3 comprises 15 residues. The germline V gene has CDR1 SGHKS and CDR2 YYEKEE (reference sequence). CDR3 sequence reads: CASSLESRAVGGYTF. The CDR3, as DNA: TGTGCCAGCAGCTTGGAGAGCAGGGCAGTCGGTGGCTACACCTTC.

This chain links TRBV30 with TRBJ2-7; D perhaps matches TRBD2 (6 bases). Germline CDR1 is GTSNPN and CDR2 is SVGIG (reference sequence). The ends were cut back, 1 base at V and 12 bases at J, with 16 bases in the middle. This CDR3 region has 12 residues. CDR3 nucleotides: TGTGCCTGGAGTGATTGGCGGGAAAGAACGTACTTC. Residues: CAWSDWRERTYF.

This clone was counted a few times. The chain has TRBV28 and TRBJ2-1; 7 nucleotides match TRBD1. The germline V gene encodes CDR1 MDHEN and CDR2 SYDVKM. This CDR3 is built from 16 residues. Losses at the gene ends were 4 bases for V and 2 bases for J; bases not matched to a gene: 8. The DNA for the CDR3 is TGTGCCAGCAGTTCCGTAGGGGGCGACACCTACAATGAGCAGTTCTTC. It is translated as CASSSVGGDTYNEQFF.

There are many counts of this clone. The sample contains more than one DNA sequence encoding this CDR3. The genes are TRBV5-1 and TRBJ2-2; D remains ambiguous. This CDR3 comprises 15 residues. Germline-derived CDR1 and CDR2 are SGHRS and YFSETQ. The V end was cut by 0 bases, the J end by 0 bases, with 6 bases between. CDR3 in amino acids: CASSLGGTNTGELFF. The CDR3 DNA reads TGCGCCAGCAGCTTGGGAGGTACGAACACCGGGGAGCTGTTTTTT.

This chain links TRBV2 with TRBJ1-5, with a possible D match to TRBD1 (5 bases). Per germline, CDR1 SNHLY and CDR2 FYNNEI. V lost 4 bases and J 4 bases, leaving 5 bases between the germline ends. CDR3 length: 12 residues. CDR3: CASSGQNQPQHF. The CDR3 DNA sequence: TGTGCCAGCAGTGGACAGAATCAGCCCCAGCATTTT.

The rearrangement links TRBV20-1 to TRBJ2-7, with D hard to call. The germline CDR1 and CDR2 sequences are DFQATT and SNEGSKA (reference sequence). Trimming stripped 6 bases from V and 4 bases from J, with 10 bases between. This CDR3 spans 11 amino acids. In nucleotides, the CDR3 is TGCAGTGCCGCGCCGGGTTACGAGCAGTACTTC. It encodes CSAAPGYEQYF.

This clone was recorded a few times. In nucleotides, the CDR3 is TGCAGTGCTAGTGGGGAAGGGACCCAGTACTTC. Protein sequence: CSASGEGTQYF. This chain connects TRBV20-1 to TRBJ2-5; D ambiguous. The germline V gene encodes CDR1 DFQATT and CDR2 SNEGSKA (reference sequence). The ends were cut back, 3 bases at V and 7 bases at J, with 9 bases in the middle. The CDR3 spans 11 residues.

This clone appeared a few times. V gene TRBV10-3 combines with J gene TRBJ2-5; 14 bases match TRBD2. The junction had 6 bases not matched to a gene; V was cut back by 6 bases and J by 6 bases. The CDR3 contains 15 residues. CDR1 and CDR2 from the germline V gene are ENHRY and SYGVKD. The CDR3 protein is CAISPTSGRVQTQYF. As DNA, the CDR3 is TGTGCCATCAGCCCGACTAGCGGGAGGGTTCAGACCCAGTACTTC.

A note on this clone: The junction shows a germline mismatch at one end, possibly a read error. Other nucleotide sequences in the sample specify the same CDR3. The V and J genes are TRBV5-6 and TRBJ1-5; D gene uncertain. Germline-derived CDR1 and CDR2 are SGHDT and YYEEEE. This CDR3 has 14 amino acids. The CDR3 DNA sequence: TGTGCCAGCAGCTTAAAGGGAGAACATCAGCCCCAGCACTTT. Translation gives CASSLKGEHQPQHF.

This clone was seen a handful of times. The genes are TRBV7-2 and TRBJ1-1; no definite D call. Trimming cost V 0 bases and J 0 bases, with 5 bases left between them. The CDR3 is 14 residues long. CDR1 is SGHTA and CDR2 is FQGNSA in the germline V gene. The CDR3 DNA sequence: TGTGCCAGCAGCTTAGCGGCCGTGAACACTGAAGCTTTCTTT. Its protein is CASSLAAVNTEAFF.

V and J are TRBV5-1 and TRBJ2-5; 10 positions match TRBD2. The CDR3 contains 17 residues. The J segment lost 5 bases and the V segment lost 0 bases, leaving 10 bases of the junction unmatched. Germline-derived CDR1 and CDR2 are SGHRS and YFSETQ. The CDR3 here is CASSLAPIAGGGETQYF. The DNA of the CDR3 is TGCGCCAGCAGCTTGGCCCCTATAGCGGGAGGTGGGGAGACCCAGTACTTC.

This clone came up once. The chain has TRBV9 and TRBJ2-7, with 12 nucleotides matching TRBD1. V lost 4 bases, J lost 4 bases, and 6 bases stayed unmatched. The CDR3 loop spans 15 amino acids. Germline V gene sequence: CDR1 SGDLS, CDR2 YYNGEE. CDR3 residues: CASSRSGQGAYEQYF. In DNA form, the CDR3 reads TGTGCCAGCAGCCGCTCGGGACAGGGGGCATACGAGCAGTACTTC.

The V and J genes are TRBV7-3 and TRBJ2-2; TRBD2 aligns across 7 bases. The length of the CDR3 is 16 residues. V lost 5 bases to trimming and J lost 1 base; unmatched junction nucleotides: 7. The V gene's germline CDR1 is SGHTA and CDR2 FQGTGA. Here the CDR3 reads CASSPGGALNTGELFF. The CDR3 nucleotides read TGTGCCAGCAGCCCGGGGGGAGCGTTGAACACCGGGGAGCTGTTTTTT.

The sample holds a few counts of this clone. Other nucleotide sequences from this sample produce the same CDR3. This sequence joins TRBV6-1 and TRBJ2-2, with D perhaps TRBD1 (6 bases). V lost 6 bases and J lost 4, with 6 bases in between. The CDR3 spans 12 residues. Germline values: CDR1 MNHNS, CDR2 SASEGT. CDR3 in DNA: TGTGCCAGCAGAGGGGGCACCGGGGAGCTGTTTTTT. Translating it yields CASRGGTGELFF.

V gene TRBV18 combines with J gene TRBJ1-2; 10 bases line up with TRBD1. Trimming removed 4 bases from V and 1 base from J; junction bases left unmatched: 6. Germline V gene lookup returns CDR1 KGHSH and CDR2 LQKENI. This CDR3 has 16 residues. CDR3 region: CASSQRDRGFNYGYTF. For the CDR3, the DNA is TGTGCCAGCTCACAGAGGGACAGGGGCTTTAACTATGGCTACACCTTC. The complete variable domain, with remaining parts taken from reference TRBV18 and TRBJ1-2, reads NAGVMQNPRHLVRRRGQEARLRCSPMKGHSHVYWYRQLPEEGLKFMVYLQKENIIDESGMPKERFSAEFPKEGPSILRIQQVVRGDSAAYFCASSQRDRGFNYGYTFGSGTRLTVV.

The chain joins TRBV9 to TRBJ2-7; D is possibly TRBD1 (6 bases). Germline-derived CDR1 and CDR2 are SGDLS and YYNGEE. V lost 3 bases and J 3 bases, leaving 19 bases between the germline ends. The CDR3 has 16 residues. CDR3 sequence (DNA): TGTGCCAGCAGCGAAACAGGGACAACTGGCTACTACGAGCAGTACTTC. Translation gives CASSETGTTGYYEQYF. The full variable domain, in which reference TRBV9 and TRBJ2-7 provide the parts outside the CDR3, is DSGVTQTPKHLITATGQRVTLRCSPRSGDLSVYWYQQSLDQGLQFLIQYYNGEERAKGNILERFSAQQFPDLHSELNLSSLELGDSALYFCASSETGTTGYYEQYFGPGTRLTVT.

The chain combines TRBV19 with TRBJ1-5; D perhaps matches TRBD1 (5 bases). This CDR3 comprises 17 residues. The V gene lost 7 bases and the J gene lost 0 bases, with 19 bases spanning the gap. Germline CDR1 and CDR2: LNHDA and SQIVND (reference sequence). CDR3 sequence reads: CASTNFRGDYSNQPQHF. The CDR3 DNA follows: TGTGCCAGTACCAACTTTAGAGGGGACTATAGCAATCAGCCCCAGCATTTT.

About this clone: This sample includes further DNA sequences coding for the same CDR3. J is TRBJ2-5 and V is TRBV5-1; 8 positions match TRBD1. The junction had 4 bases not matched to a gene; V was cut back by 4 bases and J by 2 bases. CDR3 length: 14 residues. Per germline, CDR1 SGHRS and CDR2 YFSETQ. The CDR3 region has the DNA TGCGCCAGCAGCCTAGGACAGGGACAAGAGACCCAGTACTTC. Translation: CASSLGQGQETQYF.

The genes are TRBV6-5 and TRBJ2-7, with D maybe TRBD2 (6 bases). Germline CDR1 is MNHEY and CDR2 is SVGAGI. The germline V and J ends were trimmed by 5 bases and 6 bases, with 17 bases remaining between them. This CDR3 region has 14 residues. The CDR3 coding sequence is TGTGCCAGCAGTCACCCGACTAGGCCCGCCGAGCAGTACTTC. Amino acid sequence: CASSHPTRPAEQYF.

The V call is TRBV4-2, the J call TRBJ2-7; no definite D call. The germline V gene has CDR1 LGHNA and CDR2 YNFKEQ. The length of the CDR3 is 15 residues. V was shortened by 4 bases and J by 4 bases, with 17 bases between the two germline ends. The CDR3 DNA reads TGTGCCAGCAGCCTCGCTAGTGGGATAACTTACGAGCAGTACTTC. Translated: CASSLASGITYEQYF.

With regard to this clone: The sample contains more than one DNA sequence encoding this CDR3. CDR3 amino acids: CASSPGTGELFF. CDR3 DNA: TGTGCCAGCAGCCCCGGTACCGGGGAGCTGTTTTTT. V and J are TRBV11-3 and TRBJ2-2, with D unclear. V lost 5 bases and J lost 5, with 6 bases in between. From germline, CDR1 is SGHNT and CDR2 YENEEA. The CDR3 has 12 amino acids. Full variable domain (remainder filled in from reference TRBV11-3 and TRBJ2-2): EAGVVQSPRYKIIEKKQPVAFWCNPISGHNTLYWYLQNLGQGPELLIRYENEEAVDDSQLPKDRFSAERLKGVDSTLKIQPAELGDSAVYLCASSPGTGELFFGEGSRLTVL.

Turning to this clone: This specimen includes other DNA sequences encoding the same CDR3. V is TRBV9 and J is TRBJ2-3; the match to TRBD2 covers 14 bases. Unmatched junction bases numbered 7, after V lost 4 bases and J lost 6 bases. Germline V gene sequence: CDR1 SGDLS, CDR2 YYNGEE. CDR3 length: 16 residues. CDR3 DNA: TGTGCCAGCAGCCTCGGGACTAGCGGGAGTGCCGATACGCAGTATTTT. It translates to CASSLGTSGSADTQYF. Together with reference TRBV9 and TRBJ2-3, the CDR3 gives the full variable domain: DSGVTQTPKHLITATGQRVTLRCSPRSGDLSVYWYQQSLDQGLQFLIQYYNGEERAKGNILERFSAQQFPDLHSELNLSSLELGDSALYFCASSLGTSGSADTQYFGPGTRLTVL.

This clone was found once. This chain uses TRBV10-3 with TRBJ2-5; perhaps TRBD2 as D (5 bases). The V end lost 7 bases, the J end lost 5 bases, and 17 bases lay between the germline ends. The CDR3 extends over 14 amino acids. Germline assignment: CDR1 ENHRY and CDR2 SYGVKD. Written as DNA, the CDR3 is TGTGCCATCACTATGAGGGTTGTCGAGGAGACCCAGTACTTC. Translated, it gives CAITMRVVEETQYF.

This clone was seen at least ten times. V usage is TRBV7-6 and J usage is TRBJ2-7, with TRBD1 matching over 9 bases. The CDR3 totals 16 residues. V shed 4 bases and J 1 base; nucleotides not matched to a gene: 8. CDR1 and CDR2 (germline): SGHVS, FNYEAQ. CDR3 loop: CASSSSNRGRSYEQYF. DNA for the CDR3: TGTGCCAGCAGCTCGTCTAACAGGGGGCGATCCTACGAGCAGTACTTC.